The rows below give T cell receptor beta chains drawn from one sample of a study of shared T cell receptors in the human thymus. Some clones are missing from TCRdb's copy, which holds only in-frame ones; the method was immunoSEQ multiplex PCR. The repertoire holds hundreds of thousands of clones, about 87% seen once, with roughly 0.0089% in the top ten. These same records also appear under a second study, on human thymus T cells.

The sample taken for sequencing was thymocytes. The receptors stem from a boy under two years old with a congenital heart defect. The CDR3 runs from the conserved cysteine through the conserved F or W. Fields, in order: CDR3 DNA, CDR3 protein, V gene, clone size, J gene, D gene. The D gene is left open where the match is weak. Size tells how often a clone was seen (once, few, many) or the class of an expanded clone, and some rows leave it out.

DNA: TGTGCCAGCAGCCGAAGTCCGGGACAGGATAATTCACCCCTCCACTTT
CDR3: CASSRSPGQDNSPLHF
V: TRBV7-2
size: -
J: TRBJ1-6
D: TRBD1

DNA: TGTGCCAGCAGTGAGGGGGACAGGGAGCGAAACACTGAAGCTTTCTTT
CDR3: CASSEGDRERNTEAFF
V: TRBV25-1
size: -
J: TRBJ1-1
D: TRBD1

DNA: TGCAGCGCCGAGATGAACACTGAAGCTTTCTTT
CDR3: CSAEMNTEAFF
V: TRBV29-1
size: -
J: TRBJ1-1
D: -

DNA: TGTGCCAGCAGCTACCCGGGGGGAGGAACTGAAGCTTTCTTT
CDR3: CASSYPGGGTEAFF
V: TRBV5-8
size: -
J: TRBJ1-1
D: -

DNA: TGTGCCAGCAGTTTTGGCTTCAGCTCCTACAATGAGCAGTTCTTC
CDR3: CASSFGFSSYNEQFF
V: TRBV28
size: few
J: TRBJ2-1
D: -

DNA: TGTGCCAGCAGTTCCGAGACAGGGTCTGAAGCTTTCTTT
CDR3: CASSSETGSEAFF
V: TRBV28
size: -
J: TRBJ1-1
D: TRBD1

DNA: TGTGCCAGCTCACCAACGGACAGAGTCCTTAGCAATCAGCCCCAGCATTTT
CDR3: CASSPTDRVLSNQPQHF
V: TRBV18
size: -
J: TRBJ1-5
D: -

DNA: TGTGCCAGCAGCCCCGGAATGAGGGGCTACACCTTC
CDR3: CASSPGMRGYTF
V: TRBV7-2
size: -
J: TRBJ1-2
D: -

DNA: TGCGCCAGCAGGTCGAGGGATGGGGAGCCCTACAATGAGCAGTTCTTC
CDR3: CASRSRDGEPYNEQFF
V: TRBV5-1
size: -
J: TRBJ2-1
D: -

DNA: TGTGCCAGCAGCTTGCTTGGTGGACAGCAAGAGACCCAGTACTTC
CDR3: CASSLLGGQQETQYF
V: TRBV5-6
size: -
J: TRBJ2-5
D: -

DNA: TGTGCCAGCAGCCAAGATCAGTACAGGGCCCACGAGCAGTACTTC
CDR3: CASSQDQYRAHEQYF
V: TRBV4-2
size: -
J: TRBJ2-7
D: -

DNA: TGCAGTGCCCCAGACAGGGACGAGCAGTACTTC
CDR3: CSAPDRDEQYF
V: TRBV20-1
size: -
J: TRBJ2-7
D: TRBD1

DNA: TGTGCCAGCAGTTTATCAGGTGGGAGGGGACGGTTTGGCAATGAGCAGTTCTTC
CDR3: CASSLSGGRGRFGNEQFF
V: TRBV27
size: -
J: TRBJ2-1
D: TRBD2

DNA: TGTGCCAGCAGGGGACAGTTTATCTATGGCTACACCTTC
CDR3: CASRGQFIYGYTF
V: TRBV2
size: -
J: TRBJ1-2
D: TRBD1

DNA: TGTGCCAGCAGCCAAGATCGGGGGTTGGGGCCTACTAACTATGGCTACACCTTC
CDR3: CASSQDRGLGPTNYGYTF
V: TRBV14
size: -
J: TRBJ1-2
D: -

DNA: TGTGCCAGCAGTCCCCGTCGACAGCCCAACCGCTCCTATAATTCACCCCTCCACTTT
CDR3: CASSPRRQPNRSYNSPLHF
V: TRBV27
size: -
J: TRBJ1-6
D: -

DNA: TGCAGTGCTACTCGTGGGGAGCTGTTTTTT
CDR3: CSATRGELFF
V: TRBV20-1
size: -
J: TRBJ2-2
D: -

DNA: TGCGCCAGCAGCCAAGATAGGACTAGCGTCACCGGGGAGCTGTTTTTT
CDR3: CASSQDRTSVTGELFF
V: TRBV4-1
size: -
J: TRBJ2-2
D: TRBD2

DNA: TGTGCCAGCAGTTTAATGAATGGCGGGAGGTTGTTC
CDR3: CASSLMNGGRLF
V: TRBV28
size: few
J: TRBJ2-7
D: TRBD2

DNA: TGTGCCAGCAGCCCCGACAGGGGGTCCTACGAGCAGTACTTC
CDR3: CASSPDRGSYEQYF
V: TRBV5-4
size: -
J: TRBJ2-7
D: TRBD1

DNA: TGTGCCATCAGTCCCGGGACAGCACAAGAGACCCAGTACTTC
CDR3: CAISPGTAQETQYF
V: TRBV10-3
size: -
J: TRBJ2-5
D: TRBD1

DNA: TGTGCCATCAACAAGGACAGGGCCCTCTCTGGAAACACCATATATTTT
CDR3: CAINKDRALSGNTIYF
V: TRBV10-3
size: few
J: TRBJ1-3
D: TRBD1

DNA: TGTGCCAGCAGCTTAGCGAGGGTGGCAGATACGCAGTATTTT
CDR3: CASSLARVADTQYF
V: TRBV7-6
size: -
J: TRBJ2-3
D: -

DNA: TGTGCCAGCAGTTTATCCCCTCACTGTACCCAAGAGACCCAGTACTTC
CDR3: CASSLSPHCTQETQYF
V: TRBV28
size: once
J: TRBJ2-5
D: -

DNA: TGTGCCAGCTCACCTTACGCTCTTGGACCGGGGGACGTCTACTACAATGAGCAGTTCTTC
CDR3: CASSPYALGPGDVYYNEQFF
V: TRBV18
size: -
J: TRBJ2-1
D: -

DNA: TGCGCCAGCAGTTCTAGCGCCCAAGAGACCCAGTACTTC
CDR3: CASSSSAQETQYF
V: TRBV10-1
size: -
J: TRBJ2-5
D: -